This T cell receptor beta chain was identified in a study of vaccination and CD4 T cells after COVID-19 (dated by TCRdb to between 2021 and 2024). Regarding the complete study: The convalescent cohort included six males and four females, with two Hispanic individuals, seven Caucasians, two Asians and one multiracial person. Participants received two doses of either the Pfizer-BioNTech BNT162b2 vaccine (n=8) or the Moderna mRNA-1273 vaccine (n=2). Post-COVID blood samples were collected from convalescent patients a median of approximately 100 days after diagnosis, with a range of roughly 30 to 161 days. The time from the second vaccine dose to post-vaccine blood sampling had a median of approximately 72 days and ranged from roughly 13 to 241 days. Culture stimuli were overlapping spike peptide pools from SARS-CoV-2 and from the common cold coronaviruses HCoV-NL63, HCoV-OC43 and HCoV-229E. Control cultures received a CEFX viral epitope pool as the positive control, an HIV-1 Nef peptide pool as the negative control, or no peptide. In approximately eleven COVID-19 convalescent patients and a handful of infection-naive healthy vaccine recipients, the spike-specific CD4+ TCR repertoire before mRNA vaccination was compared with the repertoire after mRNA vaccination. An earlier paper using these donors assessed, at the TCR clonotype level, memory CD4+ T cell crossreactivity between SARS-CoV-2 and common cold coronavirus spike proteins.

Taken with the paper, the label for treatment or condition translates to: roughly 10-day PBMC culture with coronavirus spike peptide pools or control peptides (ViraFEST assay). CD4+ T cells from unexposed donors were collected before the COVID-19 pandemic (2011-2018). The ViraFEST assay was used in the study, in which antigen-specific T cells were expanded with peptide pools and expanded clonotypes were subsequently identified by TCR sequencing. About 2 million PBMCs per well were cultured in IMDM with 5% human AB serum and 8.5 to 10 IU/ml IL-2, plus 10 ug/ml peptide pools. Half of the culture medium was replaced with fresh IL-2-containing medium on days 3 and 7. After less than twelve days of culture, CD4+ T cells were isolated by negative selection with the EasySep CD4+ T cell isolation kit. Unexposed donor CD4+ T cells were tested for reactivity to SARS-CoV-2 S and N and four common cold coronavirus spike pools, as cell number allowed. PBMCs were separated from whole blood using Ficoll-Paque Plus gradient centrifugation and then either used fresh or cryopreserved at -140C. Triplicate wells were generally used for each culture condition. The leukapheresis product used for the unexposed donors was purchased from a commercial source.

With regard to this clonotype: Its antigen remains undetermined. Base qualities are not provided; no much larger clone lies one nucleotide away.

The investigation overall reported the following: Although the median number of SARS-CoV-2-reactive clonotypes went up from around 19 after infection to about 38 after vaccination, the increase was not significant. Among convalescent patients, a median about 87% of the SARS-CoV-2-reactive clones seen after vaccination appeared only after vaccination, which suggests priming specific to the vaccine. Only a relatively small number of convalescent patients were included in the study, and early timepoints following natural infection were not analyzed. Of the vaccine-specific clones found in convalescent patients, nearly all (304 of 307) were mono-reactive for SARS-CoV-2 spike instead of being cross-reactive with common cold coronaviruses.

The library was made by PCR. At the Johns Hopkins FTIC core, DNA from the cultured CD4+ T cells underwent TCR sequencing with the Oncomine TCR Beta short-read assay. Genomic DNA was extracted from the cultured CD4+ T cells with the QIAamp micro DNA kit. Oncomine TCR Beta libraries made from cultured CD4+ T cells were pooled using unique dual indexes and sequenced on an Illumina iSeq 100. The paper's data handling went like this. Non-productive sequences were removed, and CDR3s that did not start with C, did not end with F or W, or were shorter than 7 amino acids were discarded. The MANAFEST web application was used to identify antigen-specific clonotypes by comparing peptide-stimulated wells against reference wells and other culture wells. To be called positive, a clone needed an FDR below 0.05, an odds ratio above 5, and a productive frequency above 0.1% in at least two of three replicate wells. A clonotype counted as cross-reactive if it showed significant expansion both in the SARS-CoV-2 spike wells and in at least one common cold coronavirus spike condition. CDR3 homology was assessed with Levenshtein distances (stringdist) and unrooted phylogenetic trees (ape) in R version 3.6.1. TCRdb's own reprocessing of the public reads used fastp at Q25 and MiXCR and kept productive beta chains. All rows with the same CDR3 protein become a single entry with the most common DNA and genes. The V and J calls and clone size are TCRdb's, not the authors'. This sample has some 6,500 distinct CDR3 sequences in its table, and under 65% of those were observed once. The ten biggest clones cover around 25% of the sample.

Sequenced input: CD4+ T cells from blood, cultured in vitro. This clonotype was obtained from a human donor in good health.

CDR3 reads: CASSEAGRDRSPYEQYF. The DNA is as follows: TGTGCCAGCAGTGAAGCGGGCCGGGACAGGTCCCCCTACGAGCAGTACTTC. The chain is assembled from TRBV2 and TRBJ2-7; TRBD1 agrees with 8 junctional bases. Including the terminal cysteine and phenylalanine, the CDR3 comprises 17 residues. The retained sequence is limited to the CDR3, 51 bases, with the frame set at the first base. In the germline V gene, CDR1 corresponds to SNHLY and CDR2 to FYNNEI. The germline V end is reduced by 0 bases and the J end by 2 bases; junction bases left unmatched: 9.